These T cell receptor beta chains were read from a single sample in a study of blood T cells in healthy people across ages. TCRdb analysed the 5' RACE reads with MiXCR anew, one entry per CDR3 protein. Found here are some 690,000 distinct CDR3 sequences, 22% of them singletons; the top ten hold around a fifth. Sequenced material: blood. Every receptor here comes from a man aged 65 to 85 in good health. Each CDR3 is given with its conserved first and last residue. Each record gives: D gene, V gene, J gene, clone size, CDR3 DNA, CDR3 protein. D genes are given only for firm matches. Size is omitted from some rows. Given values are once, few, many or a class for expanded clones.

>-|TRBV7-3|TRBJ2-3|few
TGTGCCAGCAGCTCGGGTTGGGCAGATACGCAGTATTTT
CASSSGWADTQYF
>TRBD2|TRBV4-1|TRBJ2-5|few
TGCGCCAGCAGCCAAGCGCTAGCGGGGTCGCATGAGACCCAGTACTTC
CASSQALAGSHETQYF
>-|TRBV12-3/TRBV12-4|TRBJ2-1|few
TGTGCCAGCAGCCCCGGGGCCACAAGGAATGAGCAGTTCTTC
CASSPGATRNEQFF
>-|TRBV19|TRBJ1-1|-
TGTGCCAGTAGTCTCCAGGCAAAACTGAACACTGAAGCTTTCTTT
CASSLQAKLNTEAFF
>-|TRBV6-2/TRBV6-3|TRBJ2-5|few
TGTGCCAGCAAGGACTCGTACCAAGAGACCCAGTACTTC
CASKDSYQETQYF
>TRBD1|TRBV19|TRBJ2-1|-
TGTGCCAGTAGTATTTCGACAGGGATTAATGAGCAGTTCTTC
CASSISTGINEQFF
>TRBD2|TRBV20-1|TRBJ2-5|-
TGCAGTGCTAGAGATCCGGCTAGCGGGGGGTCCTCCGAGGACGAGACCCAGTACTTC
CSARDPASGGSSEDETQYF
>-|TRBV3-1|TRBJ2-3|few
TGTGCCAGCAGCCCACACTACCCTCGAGGACGCACAGATACGCAGTATTTT
CASSPHYPRGRTDTQYF
>-|TRBV28|TRBJ1-3|few
TGTGCCAGCAGTGAGGGGGGGGTCCTCTCTGGAAACACCATATATTTT
CASSEGGVLSGNTIYF
>-|TRBV29-1|TRBJ2-1|many
TGCAGCGTTAGTACAGGGTCAACCTACAATGAGCAGTTCTTC
CSVSTGSTYNEQFF
>-|TRBV30|TRBJ2-5|few
TGTGCCTGGAGTGTACAGGGCCAGGAGACCCAGTACTTC
CAWSVQGQETQYF
>TRBD1|TRBV12-3/TRBV12-4|TRBJ1-6|few
TGTGCCAGCAGTTTAGAGGGGGCGCCTAATTCACCCCTCCACTTT
CASSLEGAPNSPLHF